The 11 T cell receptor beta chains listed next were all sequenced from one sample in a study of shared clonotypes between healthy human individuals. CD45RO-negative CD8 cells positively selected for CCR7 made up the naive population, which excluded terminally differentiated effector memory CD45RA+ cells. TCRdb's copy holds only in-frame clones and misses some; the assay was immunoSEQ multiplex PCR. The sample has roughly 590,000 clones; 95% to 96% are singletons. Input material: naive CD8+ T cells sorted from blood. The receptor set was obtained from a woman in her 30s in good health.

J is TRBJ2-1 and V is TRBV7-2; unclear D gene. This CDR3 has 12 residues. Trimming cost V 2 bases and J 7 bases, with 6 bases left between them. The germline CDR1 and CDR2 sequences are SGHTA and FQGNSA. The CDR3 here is CASSLSWNEQFF. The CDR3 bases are TGTGCCAGCAGCTTAAGTTGGAATGAGCAGTTCTTC.

The CDR3 DNA follows: TGTGCCACCAGCAGAGAGATAGGGGCGAGCACTGAAGCTTTCTTT. The encoded protein is CATSREIGASTEAFF. J is TRBJ1-1 and V is TRBV15, with D perhaps TRBD1 (5 bases). The germline gives CDR1 LNHNV, CDR2 YYDKDF (reference sequence). Trimming stripped 0 bases from V and 4 bases from J, with 12 bases between. The CDR3 is 15 amino acids.

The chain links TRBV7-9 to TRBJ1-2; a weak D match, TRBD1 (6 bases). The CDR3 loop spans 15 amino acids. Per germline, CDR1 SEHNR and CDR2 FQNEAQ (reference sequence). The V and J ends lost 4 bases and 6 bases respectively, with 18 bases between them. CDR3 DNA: TGTGCCAGCAGCTCTCCCTCAGGGGTTTTTGATGGCTACACCTTC. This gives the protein CASSSPSGVFDGYTF.

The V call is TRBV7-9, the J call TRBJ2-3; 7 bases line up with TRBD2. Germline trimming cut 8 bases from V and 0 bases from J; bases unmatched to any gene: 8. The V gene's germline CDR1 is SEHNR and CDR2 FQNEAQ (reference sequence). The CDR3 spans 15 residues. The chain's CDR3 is CASSPLASSTDTQYF. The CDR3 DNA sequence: TGTGCCAGCTCCCCACTAGCGTCTAGCACAGATACGCAGTATTTT.

The CDR3 region has the DNA TGTGCCAGCAGTGAAAGGGTTACAGGTTACAATGAGCAGTTCTTC. Translated, it gives CASSERVTGYNEQFF. The rearrangement uses TRBV27 and TRBJ2-1; D perhaps matches TRBD1 (5 bases). Trimming stripped 5 bases from V and 4 bases from J, with 15 bases between. CDR3 length: 15 residues. CDR1 is MNHEY and CDR2 is SMNVEV in the germline V gene (reference sequence).

CDR3 sequence: CASSPGEGYEQYF. The CDR3, as DNA: TGTGCCAGCAGTCCAGGGGAGGGCTACGAGCAGTACTTC. The chain uses TRBV2 and TRBJ2-7; D is perhaps TRBD2 (7 bases). V lost 5 bases to trimming and J lost 3 bases, with 11 bases between them. Germline V gene data show CDR1 as SNHLY and CDR2 as FYNNEI. This CDR3 is 13 amino acids long.

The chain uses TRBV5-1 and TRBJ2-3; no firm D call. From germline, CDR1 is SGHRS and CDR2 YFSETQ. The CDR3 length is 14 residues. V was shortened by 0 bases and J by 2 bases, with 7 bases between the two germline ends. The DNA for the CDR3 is TGCGCCAGCAGCTTGGCCACAAACACAGATACGCAGTATTTT. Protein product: CASSLATNTDTQYF.

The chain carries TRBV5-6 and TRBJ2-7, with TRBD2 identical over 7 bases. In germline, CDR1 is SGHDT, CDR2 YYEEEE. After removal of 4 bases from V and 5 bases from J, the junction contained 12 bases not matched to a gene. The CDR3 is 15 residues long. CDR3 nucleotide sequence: TGTGCCAGCAGCCTGGGGCTGGGAGGGTTCAACGAGCAGTACTTC. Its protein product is CASSLGLGGFNEQYF.

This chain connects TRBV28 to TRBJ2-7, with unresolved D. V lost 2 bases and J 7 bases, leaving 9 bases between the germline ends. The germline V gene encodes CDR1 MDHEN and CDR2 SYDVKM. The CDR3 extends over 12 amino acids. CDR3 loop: CASSLTQLEQYF. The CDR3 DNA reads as TGTGCCAGCAGTTTAACCCAGCTGGAGCAGTACTTC.

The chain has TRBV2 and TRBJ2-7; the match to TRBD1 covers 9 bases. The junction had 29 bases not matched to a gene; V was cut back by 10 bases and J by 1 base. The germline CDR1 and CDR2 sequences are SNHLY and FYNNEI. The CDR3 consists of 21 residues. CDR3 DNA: TGTGCCACCCTTCGTCTGGGTTGGGACAGGGAGAATAAGCGGGTATCCTACGAGCAGTACTTC. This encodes CATLRLGWDRENKRVSYEQYF.

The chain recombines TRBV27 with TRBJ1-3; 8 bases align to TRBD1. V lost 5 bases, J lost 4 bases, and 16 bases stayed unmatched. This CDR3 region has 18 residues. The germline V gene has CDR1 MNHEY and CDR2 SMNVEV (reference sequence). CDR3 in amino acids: CASSPNYWTGNEGNTIYF. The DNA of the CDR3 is TGTGCCAGCAGTCCGAATTATTGGACAGGGAACGAAGGAAACACCATATATTTT.